These 15 T cell receptor beta chains originate from one sample sequenced in a study of PD-1 blockade in mismatch repair-deficient tumors. Here immunoSEQ multiplex PCR was the method, and the copy in TCRdb shows in-frame clones only, minus some. The sample consists of 75,000 to 80,000 clones, approximately 78% of them appearing once. This specimen consisted of peripheral blood, obtained 44 weeks after starting pembrolizumab. Receptors were obtained from an adult with mismatch repair-deficient cancer.

This clone was observed a handful of times. The chain couples TRBV5-1 to TRBJ2-2, with D uncertain. The CDR3 covers 15 residues. CDR1 SGHRS and CDR2 YFSETQ come from the germline V gene. The V end lost 0 bases, the J end lost 2 bases, and 8 bases lay between the germline ends. The CDR3: CASSLASSNTGELFF. CDR3 DNA: TGCGCCAGCAGCTTGGCCAGCAGTAACACCGGGGAGCTGTTTTTT.

This clone has more than one count but fewer than ten. V and J are TRBV11-3 and TRBJ1-1, with D perhaps TRBD1 (5 bases). The CDR3 is 14 residues long. V was pared by 8 bases and J by 4 bases, with 17 bases between. Germline assignment: CDR1 SGHNT and CDR2 YENEEA. The CDR3 bases are TGTGCCAGCCGTAGGGGAGGGCTTCGCACTGAAGCTTTCTTT. This codes for CASRRGGLRTEAFF.

The rearrangement joins TRBV5-8 to TRBJ2-4, with TRBD2 matching over 15 bases. V was pared by 4 bases and J by 6 bases, with 8 bases of the junction left unmatched. CDR3 length: 17 residues. Germline V CDR1 and CDR2: SGHTS, YDEGEE. The CDR3 nucleotides read TGTGCCAGCAGCCGGGGACTAGCGGGAGGATGGGGAAACATTCAGTACTTC. Translated, it gives CASSRGLAGGWGNIQYF.

This sequence joins TRBV7-2 and TRBJ2-1, with a possible D match to TRBD2 (7 bases). The V end lost 5 bases, the J end lost 7 bases, and 12 bases lay between the germline ends. CDR3 length: 13 residues. CDR1 and CDR2 from the germline V gene are SGHTA and FQGNSA. The CDR3 nucleotides read TGTGCCAGCAGCCCTGGGAGGGGGAATGAGCAGTTCTTC. Translating gives CASSPGRGNEQFF.

The genes are TRBV5-6 and TRBJ2-7; 7 bases align to TRBD2. Looked up from germline, CDR1 is SGHDT and CDR2 is YYEEEE. The CDR3 totals 16 residues. With 0 bases clipped from V and 9 bases from J, the junction kept 15 bases outside the gene matches. CDR3 bases: TGTGCCAGCAGCTTGGCCGGGGGGAGGGTCCAGCGGGTGCAGTACTTC. Translation: CASSLAGGRVQRVQYF.

The rearrangement joins TRBV30 to TRBJ1-4, with unresolved D. V lost 1 base to trimming and J lost 0 bases, with 6 bases between them. Per germline, CDR1 GTSNPN and CDR2 SVGIG (reference sequence). This CDR3 has 14 amino acids. The CDR3 region has the DNA TGTGCCTGGAGTGAAACAGCAACTAATGAAAAACTGTTTTTT. Its translation is CAWSETATNEKLFF. The entire variable domain, with the rest obtained from reference TRBV30 and TRBJ1-4, is as follows: SQTIHQWPATLVQPVGSPLSLECTVEGTSNPNLYWYRQAAGRGLQLLFYSVGIGQISSEVPQNLSASRPQDRQFILSSKKLLLSDSGFYLCAWSETATNEKLFFGSGTQLSVL.

The chain has TRBV9 and TRBJ2-1, with unresolved D. CDR1 SGDLS and CDR2 YYNGEE come from the germline V gene. The CDR3 runs to 15 residues. Trimming pared 0 bases from V and 8 bases from J, leaving 15 bases between. The CDR3 spells CASSVGPAPVDEQFF. The CDR3 DNA is TGTGCCAGCAGCGTAGGGCCAGCGCCCGTGGATGAGCAGTTCTTC.

The chain recombines TRBV6-6 with TRBJ1-5; perhaps TRBD1 as D (5 bases). This CDR3 comprises 15 residues. Germline CDR1 is MNHNY and CDR2 is SVGAGI (reference sequence). Trimming pared 6 bases from V and 0 bases from J, leaving 12 bases between. CDR3 loop: CASRGRSNSNQPQHF. The CDR3, as DNA: TGTGCCAGCAGGGGACGGAGCAATAGCAATCAGCCCCAGCATTTT.

In nucleotides, the CDR3 is TGTGCCAGCAGCTCCCAACCTATAGGGCAGGGTTACAATGAGCAGTTCTTC. It yields the protein CASSSQPIGQGYNEQFF. The chain links TRBV7-6 to TRBJ2-1; tentative D call: TRBD1 (5 bases). Germline assignment: CDR1 SGHVS and CDR2 FNYEAQ. The ends were cut back, 4 bases at V and 4 bases at J, with 20 bases in the middle. The CDR3 runs 17 residues.

This clone appeared once. Other nucleotide sequences in the sample specify the same CDR3. CDR3 region: CASSLTGGNYGYTF. The CDR3 bases are TGTGCCAGCAGCCTAACAGGGGGAAACTATGGCTACACCTTC. The rearrangement links TRBV7-2 to TRBJ1-2; TRBD1 matches at 8 bases. Germline-derived CDR1 and CDR2 are SGHTA and FQGNSA. The CDR3 loop spans 14 amino acids. The J segment lost 2 bases and the V segment lost 5 bases, leaving 4 bases of the junction unmatched.

The V gene is TRBV28, the J gene TRBJ2-3; D gene uncertain. Germline V gene data show CDR1 as MDHEN and CDR2 as SYDVKM. Trimming took off 3 bases at V and 14 bases at J, with 18 bases between the two ends. The CDR3 runs to 13 residues. CDR3 loop: CASSFSVPGSVYF. In DNA form, the CDR3 reads TGTGCCAGCAGTTTTAGTGTTCCGGGTTCTGTGTATTTT.

The chain employs TRBV6-1 and TRBJ2-1, with D perhaps TRBD1 (6 bases). Deletions cut 2 bases from V and 10 bases from J, with 15 bases between. CDR3 size: 14 residues. Germline lookup yields CDR1 MNHNS and CDR2 SASEGT. The CDR3 is CASSESQGRREQFF. The CDR3 nucleotides are TGTGCCAGCAGTGAATCACAGGGTCGGCGCGAGCAGTTCTTC.

V usage is TRBV7-2 and J usage is TRBJ2-3; no definite D call. CDR1 SGHTA and CDR2 FQGNSA come from the germline V gene. Trimming left V 2 bases short and J 2 bases short, with 11 bases between. The CDR3 is made up of 15 amino acids. As DNA, the CDR3 is TGTGCCAGCAGCTTAAGACGGACCGTCACAGATACGCAGTATTTT. Translation: CASSLRRTVTDTQYF.

There are a few counts of this clone. A junction boundary mismatches the germline segment, possibly from a read error. The genes are TRBV7-7 and TRBJ2-2; no clear D. CDR3 length: 17 residues. Germline V gene sequence: CDR1 SSHAT, CDR2 FNYEAQ (reference sequence). In DNA, the CDR3 is TGTGCTAGCAGCTTAGCCGCACCCGGGTTTGGTAGCGGGGAGCTGTTTTTT. This translates into CASSLAAPGFGSGELFF. Combining the CDR3 with reference TRBV7-7 and TRBJ2-2 gives the whole variable domain GAGVSQSPRYKVTKRGQDVTLRCDPISSHATLYWYQQALGQGPEFLTYFNYEAQPDKSGLPSDRFSAERPEGSISTLTIQRTEQRDSAMYRCASSLAAPGFGSGELFFGEGSRLTVL.

J is TRBJ1-1 and V is TRBV18; unclear D gene. The V end was cut by 4 bases, the J end by 3 bases, with 15 bases between. The CDR3 totals 15 residues. The germline V gene encodes CDR1 KGHSH and CDR2 LQKENI. The CDR3 loop reads CASSLRRGLDTEAFF. As DNA, the CDR3 is TGTGCCAGCTCACTTAGACGAGGGCTCGACACTGAAGCTTTCTTT.